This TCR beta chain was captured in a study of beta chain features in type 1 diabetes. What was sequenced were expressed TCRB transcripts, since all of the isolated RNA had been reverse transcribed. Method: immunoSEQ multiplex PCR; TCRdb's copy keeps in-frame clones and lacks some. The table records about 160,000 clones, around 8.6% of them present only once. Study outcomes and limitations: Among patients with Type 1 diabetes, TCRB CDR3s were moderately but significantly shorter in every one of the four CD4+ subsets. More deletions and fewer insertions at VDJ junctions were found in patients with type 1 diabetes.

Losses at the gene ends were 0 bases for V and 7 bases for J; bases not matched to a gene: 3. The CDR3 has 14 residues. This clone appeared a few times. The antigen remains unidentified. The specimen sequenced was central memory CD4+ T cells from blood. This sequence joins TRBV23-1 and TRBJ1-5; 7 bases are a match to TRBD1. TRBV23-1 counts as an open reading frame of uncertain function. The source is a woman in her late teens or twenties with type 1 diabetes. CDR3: CASSQSHRGQPQHF. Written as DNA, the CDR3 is TGCGCCAGCAGTCAATCACACAGGGGACAGCCCCAGCATTTT.